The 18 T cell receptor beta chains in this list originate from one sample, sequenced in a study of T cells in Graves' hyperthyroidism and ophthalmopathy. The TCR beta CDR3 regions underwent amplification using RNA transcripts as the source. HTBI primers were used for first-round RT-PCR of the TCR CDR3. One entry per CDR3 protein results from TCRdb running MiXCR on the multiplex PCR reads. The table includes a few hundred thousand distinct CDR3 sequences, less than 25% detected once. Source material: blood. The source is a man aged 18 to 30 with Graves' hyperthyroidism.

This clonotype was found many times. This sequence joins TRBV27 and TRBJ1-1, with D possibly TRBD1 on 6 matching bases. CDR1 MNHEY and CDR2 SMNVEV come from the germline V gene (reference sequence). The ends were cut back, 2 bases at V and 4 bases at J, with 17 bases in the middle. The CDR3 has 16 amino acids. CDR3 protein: CASSLPGGGPGTEAFF. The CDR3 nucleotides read TGTGCCAGCAGTTTACCCGGCGGGGGGCCGGGCACTGAAGCTTTCTTT.

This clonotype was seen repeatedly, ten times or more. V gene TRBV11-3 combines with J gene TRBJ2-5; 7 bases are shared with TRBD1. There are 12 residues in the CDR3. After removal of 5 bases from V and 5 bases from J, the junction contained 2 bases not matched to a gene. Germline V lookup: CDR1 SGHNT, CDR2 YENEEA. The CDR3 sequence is CASSRDSETQYF. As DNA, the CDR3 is TGTGCCAGCAGCCGGGACAGCGAGACCCAGTACTTC.

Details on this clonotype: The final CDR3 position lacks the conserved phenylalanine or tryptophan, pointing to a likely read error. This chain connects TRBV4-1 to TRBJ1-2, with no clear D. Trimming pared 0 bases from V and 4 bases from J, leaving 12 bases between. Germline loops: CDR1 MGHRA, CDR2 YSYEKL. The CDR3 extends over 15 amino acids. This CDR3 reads CASSQEGGILYGYTL. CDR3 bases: TGCGCCAGCAGCCAAGAGGGCGGGATTCTCTATGGCTACACCCTC.

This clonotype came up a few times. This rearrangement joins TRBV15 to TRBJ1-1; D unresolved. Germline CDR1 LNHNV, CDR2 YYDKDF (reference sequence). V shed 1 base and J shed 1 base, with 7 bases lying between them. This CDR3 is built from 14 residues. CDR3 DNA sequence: TGTGCCACCAGCAGAGGAACAGCGAACACTGAAGCTTTCTTT. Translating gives CATSRGTANTEAFF. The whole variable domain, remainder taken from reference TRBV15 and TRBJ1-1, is DAMVIQNPRYQVTQFGKPVTLSCSQTLNHNVMYWYQQKSSQAPKLLFHYYDKDFNNEADTPDNFQSRRPNTSFCFLDIRSPGLGDTAMYLCATSRGTANTEAFFGQGTRLTVV.

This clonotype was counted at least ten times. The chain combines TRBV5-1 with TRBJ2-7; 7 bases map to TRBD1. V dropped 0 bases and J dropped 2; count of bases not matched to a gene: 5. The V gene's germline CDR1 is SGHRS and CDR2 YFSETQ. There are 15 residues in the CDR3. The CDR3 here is CASSLGTGLPYEQYF. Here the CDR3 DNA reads TGCGCCAGCAGCTTGGGGACAGGTTTACCCTACGAGCAGTACTTC. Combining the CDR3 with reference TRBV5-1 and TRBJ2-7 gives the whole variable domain KAGVTQTPRYLIKTRGQQVTLSCSPISGHRSVSWYQQTPGQGLQFLFEYFSETQRNKGNFPGRFSGRQFSNSRSEMNVSTLELGDSALYLCASSLGTGLPYEQYFGPGTRLTVT.

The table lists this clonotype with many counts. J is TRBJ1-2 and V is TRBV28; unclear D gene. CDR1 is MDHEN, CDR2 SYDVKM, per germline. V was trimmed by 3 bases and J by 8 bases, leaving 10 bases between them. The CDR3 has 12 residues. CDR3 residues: CASSFEGRGYTF. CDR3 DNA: TGTGCCAGCAGTTTTGAAGGGAGAGGCTACACCTTC.

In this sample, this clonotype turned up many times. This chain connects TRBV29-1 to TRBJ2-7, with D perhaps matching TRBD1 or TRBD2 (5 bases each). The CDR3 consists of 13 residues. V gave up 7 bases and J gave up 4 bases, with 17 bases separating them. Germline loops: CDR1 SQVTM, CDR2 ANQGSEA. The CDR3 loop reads CSAGPGREYEQYF. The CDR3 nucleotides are TGCAGCGCCGGGCCGGGACGGGAATACGAGCAGTACTTC.

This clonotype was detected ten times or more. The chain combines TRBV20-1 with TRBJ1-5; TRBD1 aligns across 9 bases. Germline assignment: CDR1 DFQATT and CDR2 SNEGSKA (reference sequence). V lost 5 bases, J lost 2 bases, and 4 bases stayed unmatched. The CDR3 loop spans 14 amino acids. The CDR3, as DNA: TGCAGTGCTCTCCGGACAGGGGGCAATCAGCCCCAGCATTTT. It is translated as CSALRTGGNQPQHF.

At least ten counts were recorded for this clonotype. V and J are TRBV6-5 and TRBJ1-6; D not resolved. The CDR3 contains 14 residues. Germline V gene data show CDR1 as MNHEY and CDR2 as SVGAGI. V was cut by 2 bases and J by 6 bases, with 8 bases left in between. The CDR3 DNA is TGTGCCAGCAGTTACCCGGGCGCTAATTCACCCCTCCACTTT. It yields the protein CASSYPGANSPLHF.

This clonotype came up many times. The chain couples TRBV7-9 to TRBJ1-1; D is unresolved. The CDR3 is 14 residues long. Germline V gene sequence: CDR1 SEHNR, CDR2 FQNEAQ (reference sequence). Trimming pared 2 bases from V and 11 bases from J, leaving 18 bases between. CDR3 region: CASSLPAFHSRAFF. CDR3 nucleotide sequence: TGTGCCAGCAGCTTACCGGCTTTTCACTCGCGCGCTTTCTTT.

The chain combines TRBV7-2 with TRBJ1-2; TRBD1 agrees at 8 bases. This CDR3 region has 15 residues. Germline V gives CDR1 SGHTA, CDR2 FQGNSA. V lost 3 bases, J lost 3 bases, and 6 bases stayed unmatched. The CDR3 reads CASSFRDRRDYGYTF. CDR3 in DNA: TGTGCCAGCAGCTTCCGGGACAGGAGGGACTATGGCTACACCTTC.

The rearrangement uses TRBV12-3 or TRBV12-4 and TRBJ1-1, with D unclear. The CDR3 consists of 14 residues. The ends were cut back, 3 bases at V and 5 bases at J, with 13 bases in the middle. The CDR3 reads CASSFQASGTEAFF. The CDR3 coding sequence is TGTGCCAGCAGTTTTCAGGCCTCGGGGACTGAAGCTTTCTTT.

The CDR3 nucleotides read TGTGCCAGCAGTGTGGACAGGGGCTCCTACGAGCAGTACTTC. Its translation is CASSVDRGSYEQYF. V usage is TRBV27 and J usage is TRBJ2-7; 9 nucleotides match TRBD1. From germline, CDR1 is MNHEY and CDR2 SMNVEV (reference sequence). The CDR3 extends over 14 amino acids. J lost 0 bases, V lost 5 bases, and 2 bases had no gene match.

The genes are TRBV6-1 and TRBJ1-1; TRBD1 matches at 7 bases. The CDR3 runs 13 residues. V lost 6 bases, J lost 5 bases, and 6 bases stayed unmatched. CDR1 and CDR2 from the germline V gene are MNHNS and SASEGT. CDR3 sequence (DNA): TGTGCCAGCAGGATGACAGGGCGGACTGAAGCTTTCTTT. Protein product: CASRMTGRTEAFF.

CDR3 DNA: TGTGCCAGCAGCCAAGTATTGGGACAAAACATTCAGTACTTC. Its protein product is CASSQVLGQNIQYF. The V call is TRBV3-1, the J call TRBJ2-4; D is perhaps TRBD1 or TRBD2 (5 bases each). The CDR3 has 14 amino acids. Trimming stripped 1 base from V and 5 bases from J, with 9 bases between. CDR1 LGHDT and CDR2 YNNKEL come from the germline V gene (reference sequence).

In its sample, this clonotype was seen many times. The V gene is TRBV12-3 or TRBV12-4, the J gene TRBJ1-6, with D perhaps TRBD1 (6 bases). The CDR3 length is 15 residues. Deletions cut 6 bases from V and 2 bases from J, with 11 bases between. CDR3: CASSPNRAYNSPLHF. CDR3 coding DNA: TGTGCCAGCAGCCCTAACAGGGCCTATAATTCACCCCTCCACTTT.

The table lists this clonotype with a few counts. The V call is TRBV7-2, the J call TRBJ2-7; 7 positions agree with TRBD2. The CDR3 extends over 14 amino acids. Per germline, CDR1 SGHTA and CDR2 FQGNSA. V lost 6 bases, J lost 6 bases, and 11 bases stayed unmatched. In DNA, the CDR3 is TGTGCCAGCAGTCGGTGGGAGGGCGTTAGCGAGCAGTACTTC. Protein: CASSRWEGVSEQYF.

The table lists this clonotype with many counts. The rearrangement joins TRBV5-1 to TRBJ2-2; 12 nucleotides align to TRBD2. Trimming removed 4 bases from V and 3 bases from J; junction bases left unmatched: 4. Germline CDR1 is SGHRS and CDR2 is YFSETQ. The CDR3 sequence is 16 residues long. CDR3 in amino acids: CASSIRTSGDTGELFF. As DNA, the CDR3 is TGCGCCAGCAGCATACGGACTAGCGGGGACACCGGGGAGCTGTTTTTT.